The TCR beta chain described here comes from a study of OX40 agonist ivuxolimab in advanced cancers. Study as a whole: Patients in dose escalation had liver, melanoma, kidney or head and neck cancers.

Assay: immunoSEQ multiplex PCR; the TCRdb copy retains only in-frame clones and omits some. Of 55,000 to 70,000 clones listed, 80% to 85% are singletons. V was pared by 4 bases and J by 5 bases, with 8 bases of the junction left unmatched. Germline-derived CDR1 and CDR2 are SGHAT and FQNNGV. The CDR3 covers 15 residues. The chain has TRBV11-2 and TRBJ2-3; TRBD2 matches 8 bases. Sequences were derived from CD4+ or CD8+ T cells sorted from blood, sampled in a trial of the OX40 agonist ivuxolimab. The sequence came from an adult with an advanced solid tumor such as melanoma, head and neck, liver or kidney cancer. The CDR3 here is CASSSSGRRRDTQYF. As DNA, the CDR3 is TGTGCCAGCAGCTCAAGCGGGAGACGGAGAGATACGCAGTATTTT.